One and the same sample provided the 5 T cell receptor beta chains below, sequenced in a study of T cell changes during pregnancy in multiple sclerosis (dated by TCRdb to the late 2010s). The library was prepared using the immunoSEQ multiplex PCR assay. TCRdb retrieved this table from immuneACCESS and kept in-frame rearrangements only. Not all clones are present; in checked studies, unresolved V genes account for under half, and no reason is known for the remainder. In this sample the table shows around 70,000 clones, about 95% of which occur a single time. The top ten constitute 0.58% of the sample. The sample consisted of peripheral blood, taken in the third trimester of pregnancy. These receptors were obtained from a female donor with multiple sclerosis, enrolled in a pregnancy study.

This clone was seen once. Other nucleotide sequences in the sample specify the same CDR3. The chain's CDR3 is CASSLIRGNTEAFF. The CDR3 DNA reads as TGTGCCAGCAGCTTAATACGGGGGAACACTGAAGCTTTCTTT. The chain combines TRBV7-2 with TRBJ1-1; no clear D gene. Trimming cost V 2 bases and J 1 base, with 8 bases left between them. The CDR3 has 14 amino acids. CDR1 SGHTA and CDR2 FQGNSA come from the germline V gene.

This chain joins TRBV27 and TRBJ2-4; no clear D. CDR1 is MNHEY and CDR2 is SMNVEV in the germline V gene (reference sequence). The length of the CDR3 is 12 residues. V dropped 10 bases and J dropped 9 bases, with 16 bases sitting between them. The CDR3 nucleotides read TGTGCCACATACGGTCGGTTCGGCATTCAGTACTTC. Protein product: CATYGRFGIQYF.

The rearrangement joins TRBV7-2 to TRBJ2-3, with 11 bases identical to TRBD2. J gave up 3 bases and V 3 bases, and 14 bases lay outside the gene matches. The V gene's germline CDR1 is SGHTA and CDR2 FQGNSA. The CDR3 has 19 residues. CDR3 DNA sequence: TGTGCCAGCAGCTTCTGGGGCCGGGTAGCGGGGGGGCAAACAGATACGCAGTATTTT. Protein sequence: CASSFWGRVAGGQTDTQYF. Using reference TRBV7-2 and TRBJ2-3 for the parts outside the CDR3, the full variable domain is GAGVSQSPSNKVTEKGKDVELRCDPISGHTALYWYRQSLGQGLEFLIYFQGNSAPDKSGLPSDRFSAERTGGSVSTLTIQRTQQEDSAVYLCASSFWGRVAGGQTDTQYFGPGTRLTVL.

This chain joins TRBV7-2 and TRBJ2-3; TRBD2 agrees at 8 bases. The trim removed 0 bases at V and 1 base at J, leaving 6 bases unmatched. The V gene's germline CDR1 is SGHTA and CDR2 FQGNSA. The length of the CDR3 is 17 residues. CDR3 residues: CASSLAIGGVGTDTQYF. For the CDR3, the DNA is TGTGCCAGCAGCTTAGCGATCGGGGGGGTCGGCACAGATACGCAGTATTTT. The variable domain in full, completed from reference TRBV7-2 and TRBJ2-3, reads GAGVSQSPSNKVTEKGKDVELRCDPISGHTALYWYRQSLGQGLEFLIYFQGNSAPDKSGLPSDRFSAERTGGSVSTLTIQRTQQEDSAVYLCASSLAIGGVGTDTQYFGPGTRLTVL.

The rearrangement links TRBV14 to TRBJ2-7; 11 positions agree with TRBD1. This CDR3 is 16 amino acids long. In germline, CDR1 is SGHDN, CDR2 FVKESK. V lost 4 bases and J lost 12; bases outside the gene matches: 17. The CDR3 loop reads CASSRMTGTGGLGPYF. The CDR3, as DNA: TGTGCCAGCAGCCGGATGACCGGGACAGGGGGACTTGGGCCGTACTTC.